A single sample is the source of the 6 T cell receptor beta chains below, sequenced in a study of T-cell reconstitution after alpha-beta-depleted transplantation in children. Unique molecular identifiers were built into the TCRbeta library. MiXCR, applied by TCRdb to the PCR reads, yields one record per CDR3 protein. The sample has under 300,000 distinct CDR3 sequences, approximately 10% seen once; the top ten hold roughly a quarter. Sequencing used peripheral blood, obtained 180 days after TCRalphabeta/CD19-depleted stem cell transplant. These receptors originate from a male patient aged 2 to 10 who had a stem cell transplant for chronic granulomatous disease, so the T cells may come from the graft donor.

This clonotype was detected only a few times. The rearrangement links TRBV3-1 to TRBJ2-4, with 9 bases fitting TRBD1. Per germline, CDR1 LGHDT and CDR2 YNNKEL (reference sequence). The CDR3 consists of 21 residues. Losses at the gene ends were 0 bases for V and 0 bases for J; bases not matched to a gene: 15. In DNA form, the CDR3 reads TGTGCCAGCAGCCAAGAACCGGGACAGGGTAGGGTATCCTCAGCCAAAAACATTCAGTACTTC. Its translation is CASSQEPGQGRVSSAKNIQYF.

With regard to this clonotype: The junction differs from germline at one of its ends, possibly a read error. The chain employs TRBV7-2 and TRBJ2-7; the D is unclear. The CDR3 is 14 amino acids. In germline, CDR1 is SGHTA, CDR2 FQGNSA. For the CDR3, the DNA is TGTGCCAGCAGCCTCGGGTCCTCGCTCTACGAGCAGAACTTC. Encoded protein: CASSLGSSLYEQNF.

As concerns this clonotype: This may stem from a read error, because a much larger clone lies one nucleotide away. This chain links TRBV12-3 or TRBV12-4 with TRBJ1-5; D gene unclear. The CDR3 runs 13 residues. Trimming left V 6 bases short and J 1 base short, with 7 bases between. CDR3 in amino acids: CASSRFSNQPQHF. CDR3 nucleotides: TGTGCCAGCAGCCGGTTCAGCAATCAGCCCCAGCATTTT.

This clonotype was recorded at least ten times. The chain joins TRBV29-1 to TRBJ2-5; TRBD2 might be the D (5 bases). The CDR3 is 10 residues long. Germline-derived CDR1 and CDR2 are SQVTM and ANQGSEA. V dropped 6 bases and J dropped 11 bases, with 13 bases sitting between them. The CDR3 here is CSVQNRGQYF. The DNA for the CDR3 is TGCAGCGTCCAGAATCGGGGTCAGTACTTC.

In this sample, this clonotype turned up many times. The chain joins TRBV20-1 to TRBJ2-5; 8 bases are shared with TRBD2. CDR1 is DFQATT, CDR2 SNEGSKA, per germline (reference sequence). This CDR3 spans 15 amino acids. The CDR3 here is CSAGVAGSAQETQYF. The CDR3 DNA follows: TGCAGCGCTGGAGTAGCGGGATCGGCCCAAGAGACCCAGTACTTC.

This clonotype was seen many times. CDR3 DNA sequence: TGTGCCAGCAGTTTATACAGGGTTGACACTGAAGCTTTCTTT. Its translation is CASSLYRVDTEAFF. The chain links TRBV27 to TRBJ1-1, with TRBD1 as a possible D gene (6 bases). V dropped 1 base and J dropped 3 bases, with 9 bases sitting between them. Germline-derived CDR1 and CDR2 are MNHEY and SMNVEV (reference sequence). This CDR3 spans 14 amino acids.